The source of this T cell receptor (beta chain) is a study of shared clonotypes between healthy human individuals. The germline V and J ends were trimmed by 0 bases and 3 bases, with 12 bases remaining between them. Germline V gene data show CDR1 as KGHSH and CDR2 as LQKENI. The length of the CDR3 is 15 residues. Study observations and caveats: Four donors shared approximately 5% of their naive CD4 clonotypes.

CD45RA-negative memory and CD45RA+ naive subsets were split from the CD4+ cells. About this clone: The antigen remains undetermined.

The protocol was immunoSEQ multiplex PCR, while the TCRdb copy is restricted to in-frame clones and leaves out a portion. The table has approximately 2,000,000 clones, around 93% seen once. V gene TRBV18 combines with J gene TRBJ2-7; D remains unclear. Sequencing was done on a sample of naive CD4+ T cells from PBMCs. Subset of the sample: CD45RA+ positively selected. This receptor was obtained from a man between 18 and 35 years old in good health. Some clones in this sample may be carry-over from other donors' samples. This CDR3 is CASSPPSWANYEQYF. The CDR3 DNA is TGTGCCAGCTCACCACCATCTTGGGCTAACTACGAGCAGTACTTC.